The 23 T cell receptor beta chains listed next were all sequenced from one sample in a study of CD8 T cells in Susac syndrome. Roughly 0.45 to 1 ug RNA was reverse transcribed with random hexamers. TCRdb passed the immunoSEQ multiplex PCR reads through MiXCR, listing each CDR3 protein once. The sample lists around 62,000 distinct CDR3 sequences, roughly nine tenths occurring once. Sequenced material: CD8+ T cells from PBMCs. The receptors were gathered from a human donor in good health.

This clonotype was picked up one time. The rearrangement joins TRBV27 to TRBJ2-2, with TRBD2 matching over 7 bases. The germline V gene encodes CDR1 MNHEY and CDR2 SMNVEV (reference sequence). Trimming removed 4 bases from V and 6 bases from J; junction bases left unmatched: 5. This CDR3 has 14 amino acids. CDR3 nucleotide sequence: TGTGCCAGCAGTTCCATCCTAGCGGCCGGGGAGCTGTTTTTT. This translates into CASSSILAAGELFF.

V usage is TRBV6-1 and J usage is TRBJ2-2; D is perhaps TRBD2 (5 bases). The CDR3 extends over 15 amino acids. Germline values: CDR1 MNHNS, CDR2 SASEGT. V lost 4 bases and J 4 bases, leaving 13 bases between the germline ends. This CDR3 reads CASSGTRSFTGELFF. The DNA for the CDR3 is TGTGCCAGCAGTGGAACTAGGTCGTTCACCGGGGAGCTGTTTTTT.

The chain joins TRBV28 to TRBJ2-7; perhaps TRBD1 as D (5 bases). Germline V gene sequence: CDR1 MDHEN, CDR2 SYDVKM. The V end lost 4 bases, the J end lost 4 bases, and 14 bases lay between the germline ends. The length of the CDR3 is 14 residues. The chain's CDR3 is CASSYAGQGYEQYF. The CDR3 DNA reads TGTGCCAGCAGTTATGCAGGGCAAGGTTACGAGCAGTACTTC.

The J gene is TRBJ1-5, the V gene TRBV19; D is unclear. The CDR3 contains 15 residues. Germline V gene data show CDR1 as LNHDA and CDR2 as SQIVND (reference sequence). V lost 5 bases and J lost 6, with 17 bases in between. The CDR3: CASSDVALTSQPQHF. In DNA, the CDR3 is TGTGCCAGTAGTGACGTGGCCCTAACCTCTCAGCCCCAGCATTTT.

The V and J genes are TRBV27 and TRBJ2-1, with D perhaps matching TRBD1 (6 bases). This CDR3 is built from 16 residues. Germline CDR1 reads MNHEY; CDR2 reads SMNVEV (reference sequence). Trimming pared 5 bases from V and 6 bases from J, leaving 20 bases between. CDR3 bases: TGTGCCAGCAGTGCGCCACAGGGAGAAGTCAGCAATGAGCAGTTCTTC. Translated, it gives CASSAPQGEVSNEQFF.

The gene calls are TRBV19 and TRBJ2-6, with D perhaps TRBD1 or TRBD2 (5 bases each). There are 19 residues in the CDR3. V was shortened by 7 bases and J by 0 bases, with 22 bases between the two germline ends. The V gene's germline CDR1 is LNHDA and CDR2 SQIVND (reference sequence). The CDR3 region is CASTLIGDPVLSGANVLTF. CDR3 DNA: TGTGCCAGTACCCTGATCGGGGACCCTGTCCTCTCTGGGGCCAACGTCCTGACTTTC.

The CDR3 DNA reads TGTGCCAGCAGCGGGACAGGGGGCTTCAAGGATACGCAGTATTTT. Protein product: CASSGTGGFKDTQYF. The V call is TRBV7-9, the J call TRBJ2-3; 12 positions agree with TRBD1. This CDR3 region has 15 residues. Looked up from germline, CDR1 is SEHNR and CDR2 is FQNEAQ (reference sequence). V shed 5 bases and J 6 bases; nucleotides not matched to a gene: 6.

V is TRBV29-1 and J is TRBJ2-7; 9 bases align to TRBD2. The V gene end was trimmed by 6 bases and the J gene end by 2 bases; junction bases not matched to a gene: 5. The CDR3 has 13 amino acids. Germline V lookup: CDR1 SQVTM, CDR2 ANQGSEA. CDR3 coding DNA: TGCAGCGTGAGGAGCGGGGGGCCCTACGAGCAGTACTTC. Protein sequence: CSVRSGGPYEQYF.

J is TRBJ1-1 and V is TRBV5-4; D call uncertain. This CDR3 comprises 15 residues. Trimming pared 4 bases from V and 1 base from J, leaving 14 bases between. The germline CDR1 and CDR2 sequences are SGHNT and YYREEE (reference sequence). CDR3: CASSPLGSENTEAFF. The CDR3 DNA follows: TGTGCCAGCAGCCCCCTGGGTTCTGAGAACACTGAAGCTTTCTTT. Full variable domain (outside the CDR3, taken from reference TRBV5-4 and TRBJ1-1): ETGVTQSPTHLIKTRGQQVTLRCSSQSGHNTVSWYQQALGQGPQFIFQYYREEENGRGNFPPRFSGLQFPNYSSELNVNALELDDSALYLCASSPLGSENTEAFFGQGTRLTVV.

CDR3 in amino acids: CASSSWDRYEQYF. CDR3 nucleotides: TGTGCCAGCAGCTCTTGGGACAGATACGAGCAGTACTTC. This chain uses TRBV7-9 with TRBJ2-7, with 7 bases identical to TRBD1. This CDR3 contains 13 residues. The V gene end was trimmed by 4 bases and the J gene end by 4 bases; junction bases not matched to a gene: 4. The germline V gene has CDR1 SEHNR and CDR2 FQNEAQ (reference sequence). The complete variable domain, with remaining parts taken from reference TRBV7-9 and TRBJ2-7, reads DTGVSQNPRHKITKRGQNVTFRCDPISEHNRLYWYRQTLGQGPEFLTYFQNEAQLEKSRLLSDRFSAERPKGSFSTLEIQRTEQGDSAMYLCASSSWDRYEQYFGPGTRLTVT.

This clonotype was counted once. The rearrangement uses TRBV6-5 and TRBJ2-2, with D hard to call. The germline CDR1 and CDR2 sequences are MNHEY and SVGAGI. Trimming took off 4 bases at V and 5 bases at J, with 11 bases between the two ends. The CDR3 consists of 14 residues. The CDR3 region has the DNA TGTGCCAGCAGTTTTTTCGCTCAGACCGGGGAGCTGTTTTTT. Encoded protein: CASSFFAQTGELFF.

The chain has TRBV14 and TRBJ2-3; perhaps TRBD2 as D (6 bases). V lost 4 bases and J lost 5, with 16 bases in between. The CDR3 runs to 15 residues. CDR1 SGHDN and CDR2 FVKESK come from the germline V gene. CDR3 coding DNA: TGTGCCAGCAGCCGCGGCGGGGCGCCCATAGATACGCAGTATTTT. Translating gives CASSRGGAPIDTQYF.

The V call is TRBV6-1, the J call TRBJ2-3, with no clear D. With 5 bases removed from V and 0 bases from J, the gap between germline ends came to 12 bases. This CDR3 is 15 amino acids long. Germline lookup yields CDR1 MNHNS and CDR2 SASEGT. In DNA form, the CDR3 reads TGTGCCAGCAGTAAATGGCAGTGGAGCACAGATACGCAGTATTTT. This encodes CASSKWQWSTDTQYF.

This chain connects TRBV6-2 or TRBV6-3 to TRBJ1-1, with 8 bases lining up with TRBD1. This CDR3 is built from 15 residues. The junction had 7 bases not matched to a gene; V was cut back by 5 bases and J by 2 bases. Looked up from germline, CDR1 is MNHEY and CDR2 is SVGEGT. The CDR3 loop reads CASSPPDRDNTEAFF. The CDR3 DNA sequence: TGTGCCAGCAGTCCTCCGGACAGGGATAACACTGAAGCTTTCTTT.

The chain is built from TRBV5-5 and TRBJ2-7, with unresolved D. Germline CDR1 is SGHKS and CDR2 is YYEKEE (reference sequence). The V end was cut by 0 bases, the J end by 6 bases, with 13 bases between. This CDR3 is built from 14 residues. The CDR3, as DNA: TGTGCCAGCAGCTTGGAACAGCCTGGACGCGAGCAGTACTTC. Translating gives CASSLEQPGREQYF.

This chain connects TRBV5-1 to TRBJ2-5; D is possibly TRBD1 (5 bases). The CDR3 is 13 amino acids. The germline V gene encodes CDR1 SGHRS and CDR2 YFSETQ. Between the trimmed V and J ends, which lost 6 bases and 5 bases, there was a span of 14 bases. In nucleotides, the CDR3 is TGCGCCAGCACCCCTCAGGGTACGGAGACCCAGTACTTC. As protein: CASTPQGTETQYF. Together with reference TRBV5-1 and TRBJ2-5, the CDR3 gives the full variable domain: KAGVTQTPRYLIKTRGQQVTLSCSPISGHRSVSWYQQTPGQGLQFLFEYFSETQRNKGNFPGRFSGRQFSNSRSEMNVSTLELGDSALYLCASTPQGTETQYFGPGTRLLVL.

The chain joins TRBV5-1 to TRBJ2-7; 8 bases agree with TRBD1. CDR1 and CDR2 from the germline V gene are SGHRS and YFSETQ. V lost 4 bases and J lost 3; bases outside the gene matches: 24. The length of the CDR3 is 20 residues. CDR3 nucleotide sequence: TGCGCCAGCAGCAGCCGTCCACGGGACAGGCGAACCACGGGACTCTACGAGCAGTACTTC. Its protein product is CASSSRPRDRRTTGLYEQYF.

The chain employs TRBV20-1 and TRBJ2-3; the match to TRBD2 covers 11 bases. The CDR3 runs to 14 residues. Losses at the gene ends were 1 base for V and 8 bases for J; bases not matched to a gene: 5. CDR1 and CDR2 (germline): DFQATT, SNEGSKA (reference sequence). The CDR3 reads CSARGLAGGGTQYF. The DNA of the CDR3 is TGCAGTGCTAGAGGTCTAGCGGGGGGAGGTACGCAGTATTTT.

CDR3 residues: CASSSVDTGELFF. The CDR3 DNA sequence: TGCGCCAGCAGCTCGGTTGACACCGGGGAGCTGTTTTTT. The genes are TRBV4-1 and TRBJ2-2, with D uncertain. CDR1 is MGHRA and CDR2 is YSYEKL in the germline V gene. Deletions cut 5 bases from V and 3 bases from J, with 7 bases between. The CDR3 has 13 residues.

V is TRBV12-3 or TRBV12-4 and J is TRBJ1-2; D gene uncertain. The germline V and J ends were trimmed by 2 bases and 1 base, with 5 bases remaining between them. The CDR3 has 13 amino acids. The CDR3 DNA reads TGTGCCAGCAGTTTAAGGCGTAACTATGGCTACACCTTC. Amino acids: CASSLRRNYGYTF.

The J gene is TRBJ2-7, the V gene TRBV5-6; D call uncertain. Deletions cut 7 bases from V and 1 base from J, with 15 bases between. The CDR3 loop spans 14 amino acids. Looked up from germline, CDR1 is SGHDT and CDR2 is YYEEEE. For the CDR3, the DNA is TGTGCCAGCGGCCGCCGTTACCAGTCCTACGAGCAGTACTTC. This translates into CASGRRYQSYEQYF.

The rearrangement links TRBV19 to TRBJ1-1; perhaps TRBD1 as D (5 bases). There are 17 residues in the CDR3. With 3 bases removed from V and 3 bases from J, the gap between germline ends came to 20 bases. CDR1 is LNHDA, CDR2 SQIVND, per germline (reference sequence). CDR3 DNA sequence: TGTGCCAGTAGTATGGAAAGAAGATGGGGGAGGGACACTGAAGCTTTCTTT. It encodes CASSMERRWGRDTEAFF.

This clonotype was counted once. The rearrangement links TRBV27 to TRBJ1-4, with 8 positions matching TRBD1. With V trimmed by 4 bases and J by 2 bases, 3 bases remained unmatched. Germline V gene sequence: CDR1 MNHEY, CDR2 SMNVEV (reference sequence). The CDR3 spans 15 residues. CDR3 amino acids: CASSSDRETNEKLFF. CDR3 coding DNA: TGTGCCAGCAGTTCGGACAGGGAGACTAATGAAAAACTGTTTTTT. The variable domain in full, completed from reference TRBV27 and TRBJ1-4, reads EAQVTQNPRYLITVTGKKLTVTCSQNMNHEYMSWYRQDPGLGLRQIYYSMNVEVTDKGDVPEGYKVSRKEKRNFPLILESPSPNQTSLYFCASSSDRETNEKLFFGSGTQLSVL.